These T cell receptor beta chains were read from a single sample in a study of blood T cell repertoires in COVID-19. Sequencing used immunoSEQ multiplex PCR; TCRdb keeps in-frame clones, though not all of them. Of about 240,000 clones detected, approximately 90% appear once; the ten largest clones hold under 5%. The sequencing sample was made of PBMCs or T cells enriched from blood (not recorded which). The receptors shown here come from a woman aged 25-40 years who had recovered from COVID-19. CDR3s include the opening cysteine and the closing phenylalanine or tryptophan. The order of the fields is V gene, D gene, J gene, clone size, CDR3 DNA, CDR3 protein. A D gene is named only where the DNA matches it firmly. A row's size may be missing; if present it is once, few, many or a size class.

v_call: TRBV12-3/TRBV12-4; d_call: .; j_call: TRBJ2-5; clone_size: .; cdr3_nt: TGTGCCAGCAGTTTTCAGGTTGAGGAGACCCAGTACTTC; cdr3_aa: CASSFQVEETQYF
v_call: TRBV9; d_call: TRBD2; j_call: TRBJ2-5; clone_size: once; cdr3_nt: TGTGCCAGCAGCGCTTTCGGTAGCGGGTACCAAGAGACCCAGTACTTC; cdr3_aa: CASSAFGSGYQETQYF
v_call: TRBV6-6; d_call: .; j_call: TRBJ1-3; clone_size: .; cdr3_nt: TGTGCCAGCACGCTTCAGGGCAGGGGAAACACCATATATTTT; cdr3_aa: CASTLQGRGNTIYF
v_call: TRBV18; d_call: .; j_call: TRBJ1-2; clone_size: .; cdr3_nt: TGTGCCAGCTCAGGGGGGGACTATGGCTACACCTTC; cdr3_aa: CASSGGDYGYTF
v_call: TRBV9; d_call: .; j_call: TRBJ2-5; clone_size: .; cdr3_nt: TGTGCCAGCAGCCGTGGGGGCCCACAAGAGACCCAGTACTTC; cdr3_aa: CASSRGGPQETQYF
v_call: TRBV20-1; d_call: .; j_call: TRBJ1-5; clone_size: .; cdr3_nt: TGCAGTGCTAGTTGGGGGGATCAGCCCCAGCATTTT; cdr3_aa: CSASWGDQPQHF
v_call: TRBV5-6; d_call: .; j_call: TRBJ1-3; clone_size: .; cdr3_nt: TGTGCCAGCAGCTTGGGTCAGGGAAACACCATATATTTT; cdr3_aa: CASSLGQGNTIYF
v_call: TRBV4-3; d_call: .; j_call: TRBJ1-2; clone_size: once; cdr3_nt: TGCGCCAGCAGCCAAGATTCGACAGGAGCTAACTATGGCTACACCTTC; cdr3_aa: CASSQDSTGANYGYTF
v_call: TRBV15; d_call: .; j_call: TRBJ2-7; clone_size: .; cdr3_nt: TGTGCCACCAGCAGAGACAGGGGTCGCGAGCAGTACTTC; cdr3_aa: CATSRDRGREQYF
v_call: TRBV11-2; d_call: .; j_call: TRBJ2-2; clone_size: .; cdr3_nt: TGTGCCAGCAGCTTAGGCACAGGCGCAGCGGAGCTGTTTTTT; cdr3_aa: CASSLGTGAAELFF
v_call: TRBV29-1; d_call: TRBD1; j_call: TRBJ1-2; clone_size: few; cdr3_nt: TGCAGCGTTGTCGGCTGGGACAGGCGAACCTATAACTATGGCTACACCTTC; cdr3_aa: CSVVGWDRRTYNYGYTF
v_call: TRBV24-1; d_call: TRBD1; j_call: TRBJ1-2; clone_size: .; cdr3_nt: TGTGCCACCAGTGACCCCGGGACAGGGGGCGCGGGGTTCACCTTC; cdr3_aa: CATSDPGTGGAGFTF
v_call: TRBV5-1; d_call: TRBD2; j_call: TRBJ2-1; clone_size: .; cdr3_nt: TGCGCCAGCAGCCGACTCCCGCGGACTAGCGGCAATGAGCAGTTCTTC; cdr3_aa: CASSRLPRTSGNEQFF
v_call: TRBV11-3; d_call: TRBD1; j_call: TRBJ2-7; clone_size: .; cdr3_nt: TGTGCCAGCAGCTTAACAGGGGTAGGGGAGCAGTACTTC; cdr3_aa: CASSLTGVGEQYF
v_call: TRBV5-3; d_call: TRBD1; j_call: TRBJ1-1; clone_size: .; cdr3_nt: TGTGCCAGAAGCTTGTCCGGGACAGAGAACACTGAAGCTTTCTTT; cdr3_aa: CARSLSGTENTEAFF
v_call: TRBV4-1; d_call: .; j_call: TRBJ2-1; clone_size: .; cdr3_nt: TGCGCCAGCCGGGACTCCCCGGTGGACAATGAGCAGTTCTTC; cdr3_aa: CASRDSPVDNEQFF
v_call: TRBV21-1; d_call: .; j_call: TRBJ1-2; clone_size: .; cdr3_nt: TGTGCCAGCAGCAAAGACCACCATCAGGGCGGGGAAAACTATGGCTACACCTTC; cdr3_aa: CASSKDHHQGGENYGYTF
v_call: TRBV10-3; d_call: .; j_call: TRBJ2-7; clone_size: .; cdr3_nt: TGTGCCATCAGCTACAGGCCCTACGAGCAGTACTTC; cdr3_aa: CAISYRPYEQYF
v_call: TRBV28; d_call: .; j_call: TRBJ1-4; clone_size: .; cdr3_nt: TGTGCCAGCAGTCGGCCCGACAGTGGTAATGAAAAACTGTTTTTT; cdr3_aa: CASSRPDSGNEKLFF
v_call: TRBV5-1; d_call: .; j_call: TRBJ1-2; clone_size: .; cdr3_nt: TGCGCCAGCAGCTTGGGAGCCACCTATGGCTACACCTTC; cdr3_aa: CASSLGATYGYTF
v_call: TRBV6-7; d_call: .; j_call: TRBJ2-7; clone_size: once; cdr3_nt: TGTGCCAGCAGCTCCCCCTGCGGAGGAAGTTTTTACGAGCAGTACTTC; cdr3_aa: CASSSPCGGSFYEQYF
v_call: TRBV28; d_call: TRBD1; j_call: TRBJ2-7; clone_size: .; cdr3_nt: TGTGCCAGCCGGACAGGGGGCATAACCTACGAGCAGTACTTC; cdr3_aa: CASRTGGITYEQYF
v_call: TRBV18; d_call: .; j_call: TRBJ2-7; clone_size: .; cdr3_nt: TGTGCCAGCTCCTCGAGTGGGGGCCACGAGCAGTACTTC; cdr3_aa: CASSSSGGHEQYF
v_call: TRBV10-2; d_call: .; j_call: TRBJ1-1; clone_size: .; cdr3_nt: TGCGCCAGCAGTGAGTCGAGGTTAACTATGAACACTGAAGCTTTCTTT; cdr3_aa: CASSESRLTMNTEAFF
v_call: TRBV3-1/TRBV3-2; d_call: .; j_call: TRBJ2-7; clone_size: .; cdr3_nt: TGTGCCAGCAGCCAACAGGACTGGGGTTACGAGCAGTACTTC; cdr3_aa: CASSQQDWGYEQYF
v_call: TRBV6-5; d_call: .; j_call: TRBJ2-3; clone_size: few; cdr3_nt: TGTGCCAGCAAGGAAGGAGTTGGCACAGATACGCAGTATTTT; cdr3_aa: CASKEGVGTDTQYF
v_call: TRBV27; d_call: TRBD1; j_call: TRBJ1-2; clone_size: .; cdr3_nt: TGTGCCAGCAGTTTGACAGGGGGGTTCTATGGCTACACCTTC; cdr3_aa: CASSLTGGFYGYTF
v_call: TRBV28; d_call: .; j_call: TRBJ1-2; clone_size: .; cdr3_nt: TGTGCCAGCAGACCCGCCGGGGGTTTGGATGGCTACACCTTC; cdr3_aa: CASRPAGGLDGYTF
v_call: TRBV5-1; d_call: TRBD1; j_call: TRBJ2-1; clone_size: .; cdr3_nt: TGCGCCAGCAGCTTGGTGCCAGGGGGTTACAATGAGCAGTTCTTC; cdr3_aa: CASSLVPGGYNEQFF
v_call: TRBV2; d_call: .; j_call: TRBJ1-5; clone_size: .; cdr3_nt: TGTGCCAGCAGTGAATGGGGGGGAGGGCAGCCCCAGCATTTT; cdr3_aa: CASSEWGGGQPQHF
v_call: TRBV3-1/TRBV3-2; d_call: TRBD2; j_call: TRBJ2-7; clone_size: .; cdr3_nt: TGTGCCAGCAGCCAAAACCCAGCGGGAGTGTCCTACGAGCAGTACTTC; cdr3_aa: CASSQNPAGVSYEQYF
v_call: TRBV18; d_call: .; j_call: TRBJ1-2; clone_size: .; cdr3_nt: TGTGCCAGCTCACCTGGTGGCAGTACTAACTATGGCTACACCTTC; cdr3_aa: CASSPGGSTNYGYTF
v_call: TRBV28; d_call: .; j_call: TRBJ2-5; clone_size: .; cdr3_nt: TGTGCCAGCAGTTTGAGCGGGACCCAGTACTTC; cdr3_aa: CASSLSGTQYF
v_call: TRBV27; d_call: .; j_call: TRBJ1-1; clone_size: .; cdr3_nt: TGTGCCAGCAGTTTATCCTCGAGGAATGAAGCTTTCTTT; cdr3_aa: CASSLSSRNEAFF
v_call: TRBV7-8; d_call: .; j_call: TRBJ1-5; clone_size: .; cdr3_nt: TGTGCCAGCAGCCCTTATGGGGGAGGGTCAAATCAGCCCCAGCATTTT; cdr3_aa: CASSPYGGGSNQPQHF
v_call: TRBV28; d_call: .; j_call: TRBJ2-7; clone_size: .; cdr3_nt: TGTGCCAGCAGTACAGGGAACTACGAGCAGTACTTC; cdr3_aa: CASSTGNYEQYF
v_call: TRBV5-4; d_call: TRBD2; j_call: TRBJ2-3; clone_size: .; cdr3_nt: TGTGCCAGCAGCTCATCCGGGACTAGCGGGAGGGATACGCAGTATTTT; cdr3_aa: CASSSSGTSGRDTQYF
v_call: TRBV6-2/TRBV6-3; d_call: .; j_call: TRBJ1-5; clone_size: .; cdr3_nt: TGTGCCAGCAGTGCTGGAGGCGTCAGCAATCAGCCCCAGCATTTT; cdr3_aa: CASSAGGVSNQPQHF
v_call: TRBV5-1; d_call: TRBD2; j_call: TRBJ2-6; clone_size: .; cdr3_nt: TGCGCCAGCAGCCGGGAGGGCCAGGGAAGTACTGGGGCCAACGTCCTGACTTTC; cdr3_aa: CASSREGQGSTGANVLTF
v_call: TRBV27; d_call: .; j_call: TRBJ2-1; clone_size: .; cdr3_nt: TGTGCCAGCAGCAGGGGGACTTTGGAGCAGTTCTTC; cdr3_aa: CASSRGTLEQFF
v_call: TRBV28; d_call: .; j_call: TRBJ1-2; clone_size: .; cdr3_nt: TGTGCCAGCAGTTTGACCGGACAGAACTATGGCTACACCTTC; cdr3_aa: CASSLTGQNYGYTF
v_call: TRBV4-1; d_call: TRBD1; j_call: TRBJ2-1; clone_size: .; cdr3_nt: TGCGCCAGCAGCCAAATGGACAGGGGAGCCGATGAGCAGTTCTTC; cdr3_aa: CASSQMDRGADEQFF
v_call: TRBV30; d_call: .; j_call: TRBJ1-1; clone_size: .; cdr3_nt: TGTGCCTGGATAGAGCGGGCTGGTAAGGCTGAAGCTTTCTTT; cdr3_aa: CAWIERAGKAEAFF
v_call: TRBV6-1; d_call: .; j_call: TRBJ1-2; clone_size: .; cdr3_nt: TGTGCCAGCAGTGAAGACAGATTTTCCTATGGCTGCACCTTC; cdr3_aa: CASSEDRFSYGCTF
v_call: TRBV5-1; d_call: TRBD1; j_call: TRBJ1-2; clone_size: once; cdr3_nt: TGCGCCAGCAGCTCGTCAAGTGGGACAGGGAACTATGGCTACACCTTC; cdr3_aa: CASSSSSGTGNYGYTF
v_call: TRBV7-9; d_call: .; j_call: TRBJ1-1; clone_size: .; cdr3_nt: TGTGCCAGCAGCTTAGGTAGGGGTGTCACTGAAGCTTTCTTT; cdr3_aa: CASSLGRGVTEAFF
v_call: TRBV11-3; d_call: TRBD1; j_call: TRBJ1-1; clone_size: .; cdr3_nt: TGTGCCAGCAGCGCGGGACAGGGAGAGTCTGAAGCTTTCTTT; cdr3_aa: CASSAGQGESEAFF
v_call: TRBV9; d_call: TRBD2; j_call: TRBJ2-1; clone_size: .; cdr3_nt: TGTGCCAGCAGCGGAGGACTAGCGGGAGTATTTGAGCAGTTCTTC; cdr3_aa: CASSGGLAGVFEQFF
v_call: TRBV5-1; d_call: .; j_call: TRBJ1-5; clone_size: .; cdr3_nt: TGCGCCAGCAGCCCGGAATCCAGGGGACAGCCCCAGCATTTT; cdr3_aa: CASSPESRGQPQHF